This TCR beta chain is drawn from a study of blood T cell repertoires in COVID-19. Germline V CDR1 and CDR2: KGHSH, LQKENI. The CDR3 totals 12 residues. V shed 2 bases and J shed 10 bases, with 9 bases lying between them. Sequencing used immunoSEQ multiplex PCR; TCRdb keeps in-frame clones, though not all of them. The table records around 200,000 clones, 83% of them present only once. This chain connects TRBV18 to TRBJ1-5; weak D call: TRBD1 (6 bases). Sequenced sample: peripheral blood. The sequence was collected from a woman in her 30s with COVID-19, enrolled during active disease. CDR3 in amino acids: CASSPGGSPQHF. DNA of the CDR3: TGTGCCAGCTCACCAGGGGGCAGCCCCCAGCATTTT.